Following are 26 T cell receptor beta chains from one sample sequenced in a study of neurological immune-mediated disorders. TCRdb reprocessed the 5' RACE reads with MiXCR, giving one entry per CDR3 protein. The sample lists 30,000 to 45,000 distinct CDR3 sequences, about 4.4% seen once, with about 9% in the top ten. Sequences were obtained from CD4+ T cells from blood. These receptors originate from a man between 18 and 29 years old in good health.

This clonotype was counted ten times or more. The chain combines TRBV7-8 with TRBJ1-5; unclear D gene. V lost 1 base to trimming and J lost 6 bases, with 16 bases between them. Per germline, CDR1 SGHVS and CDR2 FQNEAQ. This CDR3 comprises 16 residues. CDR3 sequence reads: CASSLERPQSGQPQHF. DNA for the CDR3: TGTGCCAGCAGCTTAGAGCGGCCACAAAGCGGTCAGCCCCAGCATTTT.

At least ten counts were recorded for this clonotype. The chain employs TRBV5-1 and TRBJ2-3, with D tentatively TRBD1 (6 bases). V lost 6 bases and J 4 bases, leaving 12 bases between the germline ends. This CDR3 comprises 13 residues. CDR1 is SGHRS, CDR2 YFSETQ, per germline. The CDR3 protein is CASTIPGADTQYF. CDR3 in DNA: TGCGCCAGCACCATACCAGGGGCAGATACGCAGTATTTT. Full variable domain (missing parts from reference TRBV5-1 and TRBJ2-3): KAGVTQTPRYLIKTRGQQVTLSCSPISGHRSVSWYQQTPGQGLQFLFEYFSETQRNKGNFPGRFSGRQFSNSRSEMNVSTLELGDSALYLCASTIPGADTQYFGPGTRLTVL.

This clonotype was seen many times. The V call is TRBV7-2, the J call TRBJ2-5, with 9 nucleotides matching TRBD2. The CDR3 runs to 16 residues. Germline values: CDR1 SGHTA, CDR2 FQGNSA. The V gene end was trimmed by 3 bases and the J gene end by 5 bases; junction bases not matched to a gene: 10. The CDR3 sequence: CASSLGQSGGTETQYF. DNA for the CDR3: TGTGCCAGCAGCTTGGGCCAAAGCGGGGGGACGGAGACCCAGTACTTC.

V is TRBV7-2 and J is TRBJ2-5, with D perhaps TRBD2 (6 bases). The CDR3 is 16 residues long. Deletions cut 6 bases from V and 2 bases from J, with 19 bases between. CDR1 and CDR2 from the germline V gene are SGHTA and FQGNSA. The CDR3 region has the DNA TGTGCCAGCAGGCCCGGACTAACGGGGACTCAAGAGACCCAGTACTTC. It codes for CASRPGLTGTQETQYF.

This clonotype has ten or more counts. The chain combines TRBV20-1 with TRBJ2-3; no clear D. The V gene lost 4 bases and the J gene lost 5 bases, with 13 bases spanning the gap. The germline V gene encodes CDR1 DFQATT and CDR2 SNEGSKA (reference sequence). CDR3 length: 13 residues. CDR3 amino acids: CSAKKNQEDTQYF. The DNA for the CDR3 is TGCAGTGCTAAAAAAAATCAGGAAGATACGCAGTATTTT.

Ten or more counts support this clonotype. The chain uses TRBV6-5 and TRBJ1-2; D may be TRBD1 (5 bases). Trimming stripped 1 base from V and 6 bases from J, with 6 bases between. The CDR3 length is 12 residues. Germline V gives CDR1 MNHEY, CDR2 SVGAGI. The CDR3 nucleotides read TGTGCCAGCAGTTACTGGGGGAATGGCTACACCTTC. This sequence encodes CASSYWGNGYTF.

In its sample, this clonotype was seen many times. The CDR3 nucleotides are TGTGCCAGCAGTTACTCGCCGGGGGACCTCCAAGAGACCCAGTACTTC. It translates to CASSYSPGDLQETQYF. The J gene is TRBJ2-5, the V gene TRBV6-2 or TRBV6-3, with D perhaps TRBD2 (6 bases). Between the trimmed V and J ends, which lost 0 bases and 1 base, there was a span of 12 bases. Germline loops: CDR1 MNHEY, CDR2 SVGEGT. The CDR3 length is 16 residues.

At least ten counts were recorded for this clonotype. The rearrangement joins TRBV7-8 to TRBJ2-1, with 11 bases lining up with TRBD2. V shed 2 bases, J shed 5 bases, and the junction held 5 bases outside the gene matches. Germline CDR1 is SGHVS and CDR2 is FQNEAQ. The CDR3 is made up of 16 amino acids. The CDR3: CASSLWVLAGDNEQFF. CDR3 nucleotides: TGTGCCAGCAGCTTATGGGTACTAGCGGGGGACAATGAGCAGTTCTTC.

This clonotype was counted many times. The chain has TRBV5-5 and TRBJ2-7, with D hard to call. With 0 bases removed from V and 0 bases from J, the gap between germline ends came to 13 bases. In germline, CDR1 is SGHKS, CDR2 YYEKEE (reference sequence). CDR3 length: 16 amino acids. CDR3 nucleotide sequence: TGTGCCAGCAGCTTGGCCACGGCAGGAAGCTCCTACGAGCAGTACTTC. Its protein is CASSLATAGSSYEQYF.

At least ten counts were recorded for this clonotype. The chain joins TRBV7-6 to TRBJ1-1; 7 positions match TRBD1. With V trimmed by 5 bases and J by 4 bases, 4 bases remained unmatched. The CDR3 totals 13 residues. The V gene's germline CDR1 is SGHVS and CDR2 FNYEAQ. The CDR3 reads CASSEQGFTEAFF. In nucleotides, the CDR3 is TGTGCCAGCAGCGAACAGGGGTTCACTGAAGCTTTCTTT.

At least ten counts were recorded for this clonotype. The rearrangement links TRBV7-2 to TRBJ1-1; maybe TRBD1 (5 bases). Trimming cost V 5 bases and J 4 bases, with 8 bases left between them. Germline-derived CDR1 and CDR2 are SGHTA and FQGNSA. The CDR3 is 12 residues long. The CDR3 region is CASSRGGTEAFF. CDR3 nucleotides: TGTGCCAGCAGCAGGGGCGGCACTGAAGCTTTCTTT.

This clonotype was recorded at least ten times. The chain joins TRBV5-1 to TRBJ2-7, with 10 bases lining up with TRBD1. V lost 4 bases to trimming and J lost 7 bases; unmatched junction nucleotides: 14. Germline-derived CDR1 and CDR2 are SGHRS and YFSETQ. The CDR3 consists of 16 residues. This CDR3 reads CASSPIPRQGAWEQYF. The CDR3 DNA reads TGCGCCAGCAGCCCGATTCCGAGACAGGGGGCGTGGGAGCAGTACTTC. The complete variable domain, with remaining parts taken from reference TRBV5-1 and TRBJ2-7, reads KAGVTQTPRYLIKTRGQQVTLSCSPISGHRSVSWYQQTPGQGLQFLFEYFSETQRNKGNFPGRFSGRQFSNSRSEMNVSTLELGDSALYLCASSPIPRQGAWEQYFGPGTRLTVT.

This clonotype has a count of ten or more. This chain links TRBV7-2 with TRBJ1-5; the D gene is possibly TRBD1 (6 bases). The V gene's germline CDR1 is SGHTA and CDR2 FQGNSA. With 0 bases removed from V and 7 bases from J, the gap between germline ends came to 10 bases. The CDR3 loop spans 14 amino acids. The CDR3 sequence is CASSLASGEQPQHF. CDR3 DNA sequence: TGTGCCAGCAGCTTAGCGTCAGGGGAGCAGCCCCAGCATTTT.

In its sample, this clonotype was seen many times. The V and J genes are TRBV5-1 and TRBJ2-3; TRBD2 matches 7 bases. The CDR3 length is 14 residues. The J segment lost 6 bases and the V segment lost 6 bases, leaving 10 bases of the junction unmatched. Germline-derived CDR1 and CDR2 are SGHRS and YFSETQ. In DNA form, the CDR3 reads TGCGCCAGCATGTTCAGCGGGGCTGGGGATACGCAGTATTTT. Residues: CASMFSGAGDTQYF.

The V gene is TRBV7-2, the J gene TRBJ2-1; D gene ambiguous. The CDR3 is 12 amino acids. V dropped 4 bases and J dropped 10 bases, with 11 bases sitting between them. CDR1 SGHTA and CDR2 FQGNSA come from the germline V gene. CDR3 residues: CASSYYMGEQFF. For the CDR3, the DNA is TGTGCCAGCAGCTACTATATGGGGGAGCAGTTCTTC. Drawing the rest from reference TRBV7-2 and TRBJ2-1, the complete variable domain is GAGVSQSPSNKVTEKGKDVELRCDPISGHTALYWYRQSLGQGLEFLIYFQGNSAPDKSGLPSDRFSAERTGGSVSTLTIQRTQQEDSAVYLCASSYYMGEQFFGPGTRLTVL.

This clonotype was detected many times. The CDR3 nucleotides read TGTGCCAGCAGCCAAGTGGATCTCTATGGCTACACCTTC. This gives the protein CASSQVDLYGYTF. The rearrangement joins TRBV14 to TRBJ1-2; D unresolved. This CDR3 contains 13 residues. The germline V gene encodes CDR1 SGHDN and CDR2 FVKESK. V was shortened by 1 base and J by 4 bases, with 7 bases between the two germline ends.

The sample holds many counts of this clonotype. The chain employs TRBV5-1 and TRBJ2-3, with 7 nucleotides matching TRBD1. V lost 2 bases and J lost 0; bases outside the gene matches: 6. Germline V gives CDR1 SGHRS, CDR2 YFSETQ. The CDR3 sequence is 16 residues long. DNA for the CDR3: TGCGCCAGCAGCTTAGGACAGGACCATAGCACAGATACGCAGTATTTT. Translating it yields CASSLGQDHSTDTQYF. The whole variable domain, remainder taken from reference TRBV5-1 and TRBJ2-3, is KAGVTQTPRYLIKTRGQQVTLSCSPISGHRSVSWYQQTPGQGLQFLFEYFSETQRNKGNFPGRFSGRQFSNSRSEMNVSTLELGDSALYLCASSLGQDHSTDTQYFGPGTRLTVL.

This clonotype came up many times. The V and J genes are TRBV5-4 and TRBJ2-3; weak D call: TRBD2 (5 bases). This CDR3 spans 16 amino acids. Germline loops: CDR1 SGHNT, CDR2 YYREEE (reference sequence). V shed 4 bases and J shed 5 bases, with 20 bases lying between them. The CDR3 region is CASSEVRGSEGDTQYF. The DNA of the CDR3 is TGTGCCAGCAGCGAGGTCAGAGGGTCCGAGGGAGATACGCAGTATTTT.

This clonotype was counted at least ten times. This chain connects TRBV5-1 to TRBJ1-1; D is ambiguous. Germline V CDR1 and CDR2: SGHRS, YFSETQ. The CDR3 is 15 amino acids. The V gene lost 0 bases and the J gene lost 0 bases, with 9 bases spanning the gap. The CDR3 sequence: CASSLAANMNTEAFF. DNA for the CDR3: TGCGCCAGCAGCTTGGCGGCAAACATGAACACTGAAGCTTTCTTT.

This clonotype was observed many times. CDR3 DNA: TGCGCCAGCAGCTTGGGCAGCTTGAACACTGAAGCTTTCTTT. Translating gives CASSLGSLNTEAFF. J is TRBJ1-1 and V is TRBV5-1; unclear D gene. The germline gives CDR1 SGHRS, CDR2 YFSETQ. Trimming cost V 0 bases and J 0 bases, with 6 bases left between them. The CDR3 consists of 14 residues.

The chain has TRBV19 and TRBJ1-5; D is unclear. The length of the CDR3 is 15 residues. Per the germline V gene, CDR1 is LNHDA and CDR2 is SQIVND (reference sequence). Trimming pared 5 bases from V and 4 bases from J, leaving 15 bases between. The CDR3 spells CASSPQTSGNQPQHF. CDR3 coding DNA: TGTGCCAGTAGTCCCCAAACGTCAGGAAATCAGCCCCAGCATTTT.

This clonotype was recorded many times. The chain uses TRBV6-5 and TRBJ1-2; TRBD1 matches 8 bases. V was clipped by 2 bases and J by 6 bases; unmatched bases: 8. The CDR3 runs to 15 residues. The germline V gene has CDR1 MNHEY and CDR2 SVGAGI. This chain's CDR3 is CASSYQRQGLHGYTF. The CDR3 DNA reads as TGTGCCAGCAGTTACCAGAGACAGGGGTTACATGGCTACACCTTC.

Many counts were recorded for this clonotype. The CDR3 is CASSLSGEAFF. The CDR3, as DNA: TGCGCCAGCAGCTTGTCCGGAGAAGCTTTCTTT. The V gene is TRBV5-1, the J gene TRBJ1-1; D remains ambiguous. Trimming removed 1 base at V and 8 bases at J, with 6 bases between. The CDR3 extends over 11 amino acids. Germline CDR1 and CDR2: SGHRS and YFSETQ. The whole variable domain, remainder taken from reference TRBV5-1 and TRBJ1-1, is KAGVTQTPRYLIKTRGQQVTLSCSPISGHRSVSWYQQTPGQGLQFLFEYFSETQRNKGNFPGRFSGRQFSNSRSEMNVSTLELGDSALYLCASSLSGEAFFGQGTRLTVV.

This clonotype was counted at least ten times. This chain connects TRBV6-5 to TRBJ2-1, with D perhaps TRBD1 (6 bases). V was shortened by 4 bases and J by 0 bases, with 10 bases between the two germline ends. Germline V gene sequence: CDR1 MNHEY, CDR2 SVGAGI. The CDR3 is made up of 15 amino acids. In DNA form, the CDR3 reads TGTGCCAGCAGTTCCAGGGGAAGCTCCTACAATGAGCAGTTCTTC. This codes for CASSSRGSSYNEQFF.

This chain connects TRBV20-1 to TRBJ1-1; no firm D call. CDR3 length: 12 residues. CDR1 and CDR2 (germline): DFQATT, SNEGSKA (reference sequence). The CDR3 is CSPSQTNTEAFF. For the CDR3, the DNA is TGCAGCCCATCTCAGACCAACACTGAAGCTTTCTTT.

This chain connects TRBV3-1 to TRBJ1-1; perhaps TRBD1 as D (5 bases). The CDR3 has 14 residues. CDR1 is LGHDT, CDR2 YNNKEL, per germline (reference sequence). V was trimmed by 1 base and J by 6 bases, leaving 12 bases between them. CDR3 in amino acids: CASSQVSRVAEAFF. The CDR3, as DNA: TGTGCCAGCAGCCAAGTTTCCAGGGTCGCTGAAGCTTTCTTT.